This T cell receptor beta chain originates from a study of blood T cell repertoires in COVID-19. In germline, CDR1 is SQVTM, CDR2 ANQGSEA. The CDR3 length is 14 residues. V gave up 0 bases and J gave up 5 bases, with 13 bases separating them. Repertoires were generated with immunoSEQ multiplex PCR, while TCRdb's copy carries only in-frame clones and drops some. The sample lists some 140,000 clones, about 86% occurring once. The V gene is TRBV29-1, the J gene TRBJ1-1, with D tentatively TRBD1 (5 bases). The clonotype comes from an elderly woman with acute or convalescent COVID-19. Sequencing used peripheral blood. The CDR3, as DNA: TGCAGCGTTGAAGAATTGCCAGGGAATACTGAAGCTTTCTTT. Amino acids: CSVEELPGNTEAFF.